The 21 T cell receptor beta chains below come from one sample, sequenced in a study of T cell repertoires in cytomegalovirus infection. TCRdb called the reads again in MiXCR, with one record for every CDR3 protein. The sample contains 490,000 or so distinct CDR3 sequences, approximately 10% of which appear only once. The source material was PBMCs. All receptors come from a human donor in good health (CMV status not recorded). Some clones in this sample may be carry-over from other donors' samples.

In its sample, this clonotype was seen many times. The chain links TRBV7-8 to TRBJ1-6; 7 nucleotides match TRBD1. Germline-derived CDR1 and CDR2 are SGHVS and FQNEAQ. Trimming at V came to 5 bases and at J to 9 bases, leaving 7 bases not matched to a gene. The CDR3 spans 14 residues. CDR3 nucleotide sequence: TGTGCCAGCAGCCGGACAGGCGGGGGTTCACCCCTCCACTTT. Amino acids: CASSRTGGGSPLHF.

This clonotype was counted many times. V gene TRBV5-4 combines with J gene TRBJ2-1, with a tentative D call TRBD2 (6 bases). V dropped 2 bases and J dropped 4 bases, with 10 bases sitting between them. From germline, CDR1 is SGHNT and CDR2 YYREEE (reference sequence). The CDR3 extends over 14 amino acids. The CDR3 sequence: CASSLSSEYNEQFF. The CDR3 coding sequence is TGTGCCAGCAGCTTATCTAGCGAATACAATGAGCAGTTCTTC.

This chain uses TRBV7-3 with TRBJ1-1, with 7 positions matching TRBD1. The V gene's germline CDR1 is SGHTA and CDR2 FQGTGA. The length of the CDR3 is 15 residues. J was trimmed by 1 base and V by 5 bases; bases with no gene match: 7. The CDR3 DNA reads as TGTGCCAGCAGCCCACAGACAGGGTCGAACACTGAAGCTTTCTTT. As protein: CASSPQTGSNTEAFF. The whole variable domain, remainder taken from reference TRBV7-3 and TRBJ1-1, is GAGVSQTPSNKVTEKGKYVELRCDPISGHTALYWYRQSLGQGPEFLIYFQGTGAADDSGLPNDRFFAVRPEGSVSTLKIQRTERGDSAVYLCASSPQTGSNTEAFFGQGTRLTVV.

This clonotype showed up just a few times. This chain uses TRBV20-1 with TRBJ1-5; 10 bases fit TRBD1. The CDR3 spans 18 residues. J lost 0 bases, V lost 5 bases, and 13 bases had no gene match. Germline V gene data show CDR1 as DFQATT and CDR2 as SNEGSKA (reference sequence). This chain's CDR3 is CSALTGQGKGYSNQPQHF. CDR3 coding DNA: TGCAGTGCTCTTACGGGACAGGGGAAGGGGTATAGCAATCAGCCCCAGCATTTT.

This clonotype was recorded many times. The J gene is TRBJ2-3, the V gene TRBV6-1; 11 nucleotides line up with TRBD2. This CDR3 contains 21 residues. After removal of 5 bases from V and 4 bases from J, the junction contained 23 bases not matched to a gene. Germline lookup yields CDR1 MNHNS and CDR2 SASEGT. CDR3 region: CASSWTSITSGSRVGADTQYF. The CDR3, as DNA: TGTGCCAGCAGTTGGACCTCGATCACTAGCGGGAGTAGGGTCGGGGCAGATACGCAGTATTTT.

This clonotype has at least ten counts. This chain's CDR3 is CASSPGQGATEAFF. The CDR3 DNA sequence: TGTGCCAGCAGTCCGGGACAGGGGGCCACTGAAGCTTTCTTT. V gene TRBV28 combines with J gene TRBJ1-1, with 12 positions matching TRBD1. The CDR3 is 14 amino acids. V lost 5 bases, J lost 4 bases, and 2 bases stayed unmatched. Per the germline V gene, CDR1 is MDHEN and CDR2 is SYDVKM. Together with reference TRBV28 and TRBJ1-1, the CDR3 gives the full variable domain: DVKVTQSSRYLVKRTGEKVFLECVQDMDHENMFWYRQDPGLGLRLIYFSYDVKMKEKGDIPEGYSVSREKKERFSLILESASTNQTSMYLCASSPGQGATEAFFGQGTRLTVV.

The J gene is TRBJ2-1, the V gene TRBV20-1, with 8 bases fitting TRBD2. Losses at the gene ends were 6 bases for V and 8 bases for J; bases not matched to a gene: 12. CDR1 and CDR2 (germline): DFQATT, SNEGSKA (reference sequence). The CDR3 length is 14 residues. The CDR3 DNA sequence: TGCAGTGCGGGACGAGCGGGAGAGGGCGATGAGCAGTTCTTC. It encodes CSAGRAGEGDEQFF.

At least ten counts were recorded for this clonotype. V is TRBV7-3 and J is TRBJ2-2; D may correspond to TRBD1 or TRBD2 (5 bases each). Germline V gene lookup returns CDR1 SGHTA and CDR2 FQGTGA. The CDR3 is 13 residues long. V lost 6 bases and J lost 4, with 9 bases in between. CDR3 residues: CASSKGSTGELFF. The CDR3, as DNA: TGTGCCAGCAGTAAGGGGAGCACCGGGGAGCTGTTTTTT.

The gene calls are TRBV9 and TRBJ2-7; D uncertain. Trimming left V 4 bases short and J 4 bases short, with 15 bases between. Germline loops: CDR1 SGDLS, CDR2 YYNGEE. The CDR3 is 14 residues long. Written as DNA, the CDR3 is TGTGCCAGCAGCCCAAGCGACGGCGGTTACGAGCAGTACTTC. It encodes CASSPSDGGYEQYF.

This clonotype was found many times. Here the CDR3 DNA reads TGTGCCAGCAGCACAGGGGGCCGCTACTACGAGCAGTACTTC. It codes for CASSTGGRYYEQYF. The chain recombines TRBV27 with TRBJ2-7; 9 positions agree with TRBD1. The V segment lost 6 bases and the J segment 3 bases; nucleotides outside the gene matches: 6. The CDR3 loop spans 14 amino acids. Per germline, CDR1 MNHEY and CDR2 SMNVEV (reference sequence).

This clonotype was found many times. The J gene is TRBJ2-3, the V gene TRBV6-2 or TRBV6-3; D unresolved. CDR3 length: 14 residues. Germline CDR1 reads MNHEY; CDR2 reads SVGEGT. Deletions cut 4 bases from V and 0 bases from J, with 8 bases between. The CDR3 is CASSLTTSTDTQYF. The CDR3 nucleotides read TGTGCCAGCAGTTTGACAACTAGCACAGATACGCAGTATTTT.

This clonotype was detected many times. The rearrangement joins TRBV2 to TRBJ1-2; TRBD1 might be the D (5 bases). The V and J ends lost 8 bases and 5 bases respectively, with 15 bases between them. Germline assignment: CDR1 SNHLY and CDR2 FYNNEI. The CDR3 is made up of 13 amino acids. The CDR3 DNA follows: TGTGCCAGCGGAAGGGACTCAAATTATGGCTACACCTTC. This gives the protein CASGRDSNYGYTF.

This clonotype was counted many times. V usage is TRBV7-8 and J usage is TRBJ2-1; no definite D call. The V gene's germline CDR1 is SGHVS and CDR2 FQNEAQ. The CDR3 has 19 amino acids. The V gene lost 2 bases and the J gene lost 2 bases, with 22 bases spanning the gap. DNA for the CDR3: TGTGCCAGCAGCTTAATGGGTTTGTCAGGCCACAGCACCTACAATGAGCAGTTCTTC. Translating it yields CASSLMGLSGHSTYNEQFF.

The V and J genes are TRBV3-1 and TRBJ1-5; 10 nucleotides align to TRBD1. Per germline, CDR1 LGHDT and CDR2 YNNKEL (reference sequence). The CDR3 consists of 14 residues. The V gene end was trimmed by 5 bases and the J gene end by 7 bases; junction bases not matched to a gene: 5. The CDR3 loop is CASSSGQGRQPQHF. CDR3 coding DNA: TGTGCCAGCAGCTCGGGACAGGGGAGGCAGCCCCAGCATTTT.

In its sample, this clonotype was seen many times. The chain has TRBV5-5 and TRBJ1-2, with TRBD1 as a possible D gene (6 bases). The CDR3 has 14 residues. From germline, CDR1 is SGHKS and CDR2 YYEKEE (reference sequence). Trimming removed 3 bases at V and 6 bases at J, with 15 bases between. CDR3 DNA sequence: TGTGCCAGCAGCTCGGTACAGGGTAGAAATGGCTACACCTTC. Translation gives CASSSVQGRNGYTF.

This clonotype was detected ten times or more. CDR3 sequence: CASSSLEGPVIDEQFF. CDR3 nucleotide sequence: TGTGCCAGCAGCTCCCTGGAGGGCCCCGTAATCGATGAGCAGTTCTTC. The chain has TRBV7-3 and TRBJ2-1; the D gene is possibly TRBD2 (6 bases). There are 16 residues in the CDR3. V was pared by 4 bases and J by 8 bases, with 21 bases between. Germline CDR1 is SGHTA and CDR2 is FQGTGA.

This clonotype was seen ten or more times. J is TRBJ2-1 and V is TRBV12-3 or TRBV12-4; a possible D gene is TRBD2 (5 bases). This CDR3 comprises 14 residues. Deletions cut 6 bases from V and 7 bases from J, with 16 bases between. The CDR3 DNA sequence: TGTGCCAGCAGCGACTTACTAGTTTTAAATGAGCAGTTCTTC. This codes for CASSDLLVLNEQFF.

This clonotype was seen many times. V and J are TRBV7-9 and TRBJ2-5; D perhaps matches TRBD2 (5 bases). This CDR3 region has 12 residues. CDR1 and CDR2 (germline): SEHNR, FQNEAQ (reference sequence). Trimming stripped 1 base from V and 8 bases from J, with 8 bases between. DNA for the CDR3: TGTGCCAGCAGCTTAGTCGGAGGCACCCAGTACTTC. Residues: CASSLVGGTQYF. Full variable domain (remainder filled in from reference TRBV7-9 and TRBJ2-5): DTGVSQNPRHKITKRGQNVTFRCDPISEHNRLYWYRQTLGQGPEFLTYFQNEAQLEKSRLLSDRFSAERPKGSFSTLEIQRTEQGDSAMYLCASSLVGGTQYFGPGTRLLVL.

This clonotype has ten or more counts. The chain links TRBV12-3 or TRBV12-4 to TRBJ1-1; D perhaps matches TRBD1 (6 bases). This CDR3 has 17 residues. The V end lost 7 bases, the J end lost 0 bases, and 21 bases lay between the germline ends. CDR3 in amino acids: CASTPWGGGWMNTEAFF. In nucleotides, the CDR3 is TGTGCCAGCACCCCATGGGGTGGGGGCTGGATGAACACTGAAGCTTTCTTT.

CDR3 protein: CASRSGQGNTGELFF. CDR3 nucleotide sequence: TGTGCCAGTAGATCGGGACAGGGAAACACCGGGGAGCTGTTTTTT. This chain connects TRBV19 to TRBJ2-2; 9 bases are shared with TRBD1. The CDR3 runs 15 residues. V shed 6 bases and J 2 bases; nucleotides not matched to a gene: 4. Germline V gene data show CDR1 as LNHDA and CDR2 as SQIVND (reference sequence). Variable domain in full (rest from reference TRBV19 and TRBJ2-2): DGGITQSPKYLFRKEGQNVTLSCEQNLNHDAMYWYRQDPGQGLRLIYYSQIVNDFQKGDIAEGYSVSREKKESFPLTVTSAQKNPTAFYLCASRSGQGNTGELFFGEGSRLTVL.

This clonotype appeared a few times. CDR3 sequence reads: CASSTQANTEAFF. CDR3 sequence (DNA): TGTGCCAGCAGTACTCAAGCGAACACTGAAGCTTTCTTT. J is TRBJ1-1 and V is TRBV5-5; D gene uncertain. Trimming shortened V by 5 bases and J by 1 base, and 9 bases separated the two germline ends. The CDR3 length is 13 residues. Germline CDR1 reads SGHKS; CDR2 reads YYEKEE (reference sequence).